The 31 T cell receptor beta chains given below trace back to one sample, sequenced in a study of blood T cells in healthy people across ages. Sample-barcoded 5' priming and a J-beta primer mix drove a second PCR of roughly 7 to 11 cycles. TCRdb re-derived calls from the 5' RACE reads in MiXCR, one entry per CDR3 protein. The sample yields about 640,000 distinct CDR3 sequences, 58% seen once. Sample: blood. The receptors shown here come from a man in his sixties in good health.

DNA for the CDR3: TGTGCCACCAGTGAGGCGGGGTCCCAAGAGACCCAGTACTTC. Its protein product is CATSEAGSQETQYF. The rearrangement links TRBV24-1 to TRBJ2-5; a possible D gene is TRBD2 (6 bases). Per germline, CDR1 KGHDR and CDR2 SFDVKD. V dropped 4 bases and J dropped 1 base, with 9 bases sitting between them. The CDR3 sequence is 14 residues long.

This clonotype was observed a handful of times. The V and J genes are TRBV20-1 and TRBJ2-7; the match to TRBD1 covers 8 bases. V lost 5 bases, J lost 1 base, and 7 bases stayed unmatched. The CDR3 has 14 residues. CDR1 and CDR2 from the germline V gene are DFQATT and SNEGSKA (reference sequence). The CDR3, as DNA: TGCAGTGCTTGGACAGGGTCGGGGTCCTACGAGCAGTACTTC. This encodes CSAWTGSGSYEQYF.

The chain has TRBV12-3 or TRBV12-4 and TRBJ1-2; 8 bases align to TRBD1. V gave up 6 bases and J gave up 4 bases; unmatched junction bases: 10. The CDR3 loop spans 15 amino acids. This CDR3 reads CASSRGQGVGYGYTF. The CDR3 nucleotides are TGTGCCAGCAGCCGTGGACAGGGCGTAGGCTATGGCTACACCTTC.

The J gene is TRBJ2-1, the V gene TRBV5-1; D uncertain. V was trimmed by 0 bases and J by 11 bases, leaving 0 bases between them. The CDR3 is made up of 9 amino acids. Looked up from germline, CDR1 is SGHRS and CDR2 is YFSETQ. The CDR3 nucleotides are TGCGCCAGCAGCTTGGAGCAGTTCTTC. Protein product: CASSLEQFF.

The chain uses TRBV3-1 and TRBJ1-2, with D unresolved. Trimming stripped 8 bases from V and 4 bases from J, with 11 bases between. The CDR3 covers 12 residues. CDR1 is LGHDT and CDR2 is YNNKEL in the germline V gene (reference sequence). In nucleotides, the CDR3 is TGTGCCAGCGGCCGTGAGGGCTATGGCTACACCTTC. Its protein is CASGREGYGYTF.

The rearrangement uses TRBV6-5 and TRBJ2-1, with 8 bases identical to TRBD1. The CDR3 covers 14 residues. After removal of 6 bases from V and 7 bases from J, the junction contained 8 bases not matched to a gene. Germline V CDR1 and CDR2: MNHEY, SVGAGI. This CDR3 is CASRPGGDLNEQFF. For the CDR3, the DNA is TGTGCCAGCAGGCCAGGGGGCGATCTTAATGAGCAGTTCTTC.

In this sample, this clonotype turned up a few times. The chain links TRBV4-1 to TRBJ1-5; D remains unclear. Germline CDR1 is MGHRA and CDR2 is YSYEKL. CDR3 length: 15 residues. The ends were cut back, 0 bases at V and 3 bases at J, with 9 bases in the middle. The CDR3 is CASSQERGYNQPQHF. CDR3 nucleotide sequence: TGCGCCAGCAGCCAAGAGAGAGGCTACAATCAGCCCCAGCATTTT.

J is TRBJ1-6 and V is TRBV7-8; D uncertain. Germline V gives CDR1 SGHVS, CDR2 FQNEAQ. The CDR3 has 17 amino acids. The germline V and J ends were trimmed by 1 base and 9 bases, with 19 bases remaining between them. CDR3 sequence (DNA): TGTGCCAGCAGCTTAGGAGGGCCGAATCCCTACGGTTCACCCCTCCACTTT. Amino acid sequence: CASSLGGPNPYGSPLHF.

The chain couples TRBV20-1 to TRBJ2-1; 8 nucleotides align to TRBD2. Germline values: CDR1 DFQATT, CDR2 SNEGSKA (reference sequence). V lost 5 bases and J lost 13; bases outside the gene matches: 13. CDR3 length: 13 amino acids. CDR3 sequence (DNA): TGCAGTGCTTCGGTCGGAGGGCGGGGGGAACAGTTCTTC. Translating it yields CSASVGGRGEQFF.

CDR3 sequence (DNA): TGCGCCAGCAGCTTGCTCGACAGGGCCGGGGGCTACACCTTC. It translates to CASSLLDRAGGYTF. The chain carries TRBV5-1 and TRBJ1-2; 7 bases line up with TRBD1. Germline CDR1 is SGHRS and CDR2 is YFSETQ. Trimming cost V 1 base and J 8 bases; bases outside gene matches: 8. The CDR3 runs 14 residues.

The V gene is TRBV24-1, the J gene TRBJ2-1; no definite D call. Germline V CDR1 and CDR2: KGHDR, SFDVKD. This CDR3 has 11 amino acids. Between the trimmed V and J ends, which lost 4 bases and 5 bases, there was a span of 2 bases. The CDR3 nucleotides read TGTGCCACCAGTGACCACAATGAGCAGTTCTTC. This sequence encodes CATSDHNEQFF.

The rearrangement uses TRBV4-2 and TRBJ2-5, with a weak D call TRBD2 (7 bases). Germline V gives CDR1 LGHNA, CDR2 YNFKEQ. The CDR3 contains 15 residues. The V end was cut by 8 bases, the J end by 5 bases, with 21 bases between. Here the CDR3 reads CASCLGGGLGETQYF. CDR3 sequence (DNA): TGTGCCAGCTGCCTAGGGGGGGGGCTGGGGGAGACCCAGTACTTC.

This chain connects TRBV3-1 to TRBJ2-5; D is possibly TRBD1 (6 bases). V was shortened by 3 bases and J by 5 bases, with 13 bases between the two germline ends. The length of the CDR3 is 14 residues. CDR1 LGHDT and CDR2 YNNKEL come from the germline V gene (reference sequence). CDR3 nucleotide sequence: TGTGCCAGCAGCCAGCGGACAGACGGGGAGACCCAGTACTTC. Protein sequence: CASSQRTDGETQYF.

This clonotype was detected a few times. This sequence joins TRBV7-2 and TRBJ2-5, with a weak D call TRBD1 (6 bases). V lost 4 bases and J 1 base, leaving 10 bases between the germline ends. This CDR3 is 14 amino acids long. CDR1 and CDR2 from the germline V gene are SGHTA and FQGNSA. The CDR3 DNA sequence: TGTGCCAGCAGCTCAGGGGCGGTCCAAGAGACCCAGTACTTC. It codes for CASSSGAVQETQYF.

Written as DNA, the CDR3 is TGTGCCAGCAGCCAATCGGGACTGCGCTCCTACGAGCAGTACTTC. Translation: CASSQSGLRSYEQYF. This sequence joins TRBV3-1 and TRBJ2-7, with D perhaps TRBD2 (6 bases). This CDR3 contains 15 residues. Germline loops: CDR1 LGHDT, CDR2 YNNKEL (reference sequence). Trimming left V 2 bases short and J 0 bases short, with 11 bases between.

This chain uses TRBV5-1 with TRBJ2-6, with D perhaps matching TRBD1 (5 bases). V was clipped by 0 bases and J by 0 bases, with 16 bases between them. CDR3 length: 19 amino acids. Germline V lookup: CDR1 SGHRS, CDR2 YFSETQ. As DNA, the CDR3 is TGCGCCAGCAGCTTGGGACGGACATTAGGACCCTCTGGGGCCAACGTCCTGACTTTC. As protein: CASSLGRTLGPSGANVLTF.

This clonotype was found once. The chain has TRBV20-1 and TRBJ2-7, with D possibly being TRBD1 (6 bases). This CDR3 spans 12 amino acids. Trimming took off 6 bases at V and 7 bases at J, with 16 bases between the two ends. Germline V lookup: CDR1 DFQATT, CDR2 SNEGSKA (reference sequence). The DNA of the CDR3 is TGCAGTGCCCAGGGGTCTCGGAGGGAGCAGTACTTC. This codes for CSAQGSRREQYF.

This clonotype was recorded a few times. The rearrangement uses TRBV7-2 and TRBJ2-7, with 8 bases fitting TRBD1. CDR3 length: 14 amino acids. V lost 5 bases to trimming and J lost 4 bases; unmatched junction nucleotides: 7. Germline V lookup: CDR1 SGHTA, CDR2 FQGNSA. In DNA form, the CDR3 reads TGTGCCAGCAGCCCCCGGACAGGGTTGTACGAGCAGTACTTC. Encoded protein: CASSPRTGLYEQYF. The whole variable domain, remainder taken from reference TRBV7-2 and TRBJ2-7, is GAGVSQSPSNKVTEKGKDVELRCDPISGHTALYWYRQSLGQGLEFLIYFQGNSAPDKSGLPSDRFSAERTGGSVSTLTIQRTQQEDSAVYLCASSPRTGLYEQYFGPGTRLTVT.

About this clonotype: This may arise from a read error, as a much more abundant clone is one base away. The chain couples TRBV3-1 to TRBJ2-7; 7 bases fit TRBD1. TRBJ2-5 explains the end of the DNA better; the J call may be wrong. Germline lookup yields CDR1 LGHDT and CDR2 YNNKEL (reference sequence). The CDR3 is 14 residues long. The CDR3 protein is CASSQERGRGTQYF. Here the CDR3 DNA reads TGTGCCAGCAGCCAAGAAAGGGGGCGAGGGACCCAGTACTTC.

In this sample, this clonotype turned up a few times. The rearrangement links TRBV2 to TRBJ2-3; 8 bases line up with TRBD2. The V and J ends lost 4 bases and 3 bases, in that order; junction bases with no gene match: 3. CDR3 length: 14 amino acids. Germline CDR1 SNHLY, CDR2 FYNNEI. Here the CDR3 reads CASSAAGGTDTQYF. The CDR3 coding sequence is TGTGCCAGCAGTGCTGCGGGGGGAACAGATACGCAGTATTTT.

This chain uses TRBV28 with TRBJ2-2; D is unclear. The CDR3 is 12 amino acids. Per the germline V gene, CDR1 is MDHEN and CDR2 is SYDVKM. Deletions cut 3 bases from V and 4 bases from J, with 3 bases between. The DNA of the CDR3 is TGTGCCAGCAGTTTCCCCACCGGGGAGCTGTTTTTT. This codes for CASSFPTGELFF.

For the CDR3, the DNA is TGTGCCAGCAGCCGGGGACAGGGGCGCCAATATGGCTACACCTTC. This translates into CASSRGQGRQYGYTF. This chain joins TRBV6-2 or TRBV6-3 and TRBJ1-2; the match to TRBD1 covers 10 bases. Germline CDR1 reads MNHEY; CDR2 reads SVGEGT. There are 15 residues in the CDR3. The V and J ends lost 6 bases and 5 bases, in that order; junction bases with no gene match: 9.

This chain links TRBV6-5 with TRBJ1-3, with a tentative D call TRBD1 (5 bases). Germline-derived CDR1 and CDR2 are MNHEY and SVGAGI. The CDR3 consists of 15 residues. V dropped 4 bases and J dropped 0 bases, with 10 bases sitting between them. The CDR3 loop reads CASSLTGYSGNTIYF. The CDR3 coding sequence is TGTGCCAGCAGTTTAACAGGCTACTCTGGAAACACCATATATTTT.

This clonotype occurred a few times. This sequence joins TRBV13 and TRBJ2-5; the match to TRBD2 covers 9 bases. Germline V gene lookup returns CDR1 PRHDT and CDR2 FYEKMQ (reference sequence). V lost 6 bases to trimming and J lost 1 base; unmatched junction nucleotides: 6. The length of the CDR3 is 15 residues. CDR3 sequence: CASSYSGGLQETQYF. CDR3 nucleotides: TGTGCCAGCAGTTATAGCGGGGGCCTCCAAGAGACCCAGTACTTC.

The genes are TRBV20-1 and TRBJ1-6, with a possible D match to TRBD1 (5 bases). Looked up from germline, CDR1 is DFQATT and CDR2 is SNEGSKA (reference sequence). The CDR3 is made up of 14 amino acids. V shed 1 base and J shed 7 bases, with 11 bases lying between them. The CDR3 region is CSARGSGPNSPLHF. CDR3 bases: TGCAGTGCTAGAGGTTCAGGGCCCAATTCACCCCTCCACTTT.

The V call is TRBV5-6, the J call TRBJ2-7; D unresolved. The ends were cut back, 1 base at V and 7 bases at J, with 24 bases in the middle. CDR1 and CDR2 from the germline V gene are SGHDT and YYEEEE. The CDR3 length is 17 residues. The DNA for the CDR3 is TGTGCCAGCAGCTTGTTAATCCGTCGGGCTGGGTACAATGAGCAGTACTTC. This sequence encodes CASSLLIRRAGYNEQYF.

The chain links TRBV24-1 to TRBJ2-5; TRBD1 might be the D (5 bases). The germline V and J ends were trimmed by 5 bases and 3 bases, with 12 bases remaining between them. The CDR3 loop spans 14 amino acids. CDR1 KGHDR and CDR2 SFDVKD come from the germline V gene. As DNA, the CDR3 is TGTGCCACCAGTGTGGCCGGCAGGGAAGAGACCCAGTACTTC. Translating it yields CATSVAGREETQYF.

The rearrangement joins TRBV4-2 to TRBJ1-2, with D unresolved. The V end was cut by 1 base, the J end by 4 bases, with 10 bases between. This CDR3 is 14 amino acids long. Germline loops: CDR1 LGHNA, CDR2 YNFKEQ. DNA for the CDR3: TGTGCCAGCAGCCAAGGGAAAGAGGGCTATGGCTACACCTTC. Translation: CASSQGKEGYGYTF.

This clonotype was seen a few times. The chain is built from TRBV7-9 and TRBJ2-1, with unresolved D. Germline V lookup: CDR1 SEHNR, CDR2 FQNEAQ (reference sequence). The ends were cut back, 0 bases at V and 8 bases at J, with 11 bases in the middle. CDR3 size: 14 residues. In nucleotides, the CDR3 is TGTGCCAGCAGCTTAGCAGGGTTGGGTGATGAGCAGTTCTTC. This encodes CASSLAGLGDEQFF. Full variable domain (outside the CDR3, taken from reference TRBV7-9 and TRBJ2-1): DTGVSQNPRHKITKRGQNVTFRCDPISEHNRLYWYRQTLGQGPEFLTYFQNEAQLEKSRLLSDRFSAERPKGSFSTLEIQRTEQGDSAMYLCASSLAGLGDEQFFGPGTRLTVL.

The chain links TRBV6-5 to TRBJ2-5, with D perhaps matching TRBD2 (5 bases). The ends were cut back, 0 bases at V and 7 bases at J, with 9 bases in the middle. Germline V gene lookup returns CDR1 MNHEY and CDR2 SVGAGI. CDR3 length: 13 residues. CDR3 sequence reads: CASSYSPGGTQYF. The DNA of the CDR3 is TGTGCCAGCAGTTACTCCCCCGGAGGGACCCAGTACTTC.

This chain joins TRBV7-2 and TRBJ2-7; the D gene could be TRBD1 or TRBD2 (6 bases each). CDR3 length: 14 residues. V lost 1 base and J 4 bases, leaving 11 bases between the germline ends. The germline V gene has CDR1 SGHTA and CDR2 FQGNSA. The CDR3 sequence: CASSLVGGWYEQYF. CDR3 sequence (DNA): TGTGCCAGCAGCTTAGTGGGGGGCTGGTACGAGCAGTACTTC.